These 5 T cell receptor beta chains came from one sample sequenced in a study of control samples from healthy donors and cancer patients (dated by TCRdb to the early 2020s). Receptors were amplified or captured by the immunoSEQ multiplex PCR assay. Imported from immuneACCESS, the table was reduced by TCRdb to in-frame sequences with V and J called. These copies leave out some clones; in studies compared against another copy, an unresolved V gene accounts for under half, and the cause of the remainder is not known. The sample profile shows under 200,000 clones; around 94% of them were found once. The ten largest clones add up to 11% to 15% of the sample. The sequencing sample was made of PBMCs. The receptors come from a man aged 55 to 70 with colorectal cancer.

The rearrangement links TRBV5-6 to TRBJ1-6; 7 nucleotides match TRBD1. V was pared by 6 bases and J by 3 bases, with 6 bases of the junction left unmatched. The length of the CDR3 is 15 residues. Germline CDR1 reads SGHDT; CDR2 reads YYEEEE. The CDR3 here is CASTRQGNYNSPLHF. The CDR3 bases are TGTGCCAGCACCAGACAGGGTAACTATAATTCACCCCTCCACTTT.

V and J are TRBV5-1 and TRBJ1-1, with 8 bases aligning to TRBD1. Trimming at V came to 1 base and at J to 4 bases, leaving 6 bases not matched to a gene. The germline CDR1 and CDR2 sequences are SGHRS and YFSETQ. The CDR3 extends over 15 amino acids. CDR3 protein: CASSLSGQGATEAFF. DNA for the CDR3: TGCGCCAGCAGCTTGTCCGGGCAGGGGGCCACTGAAGCTTTCTTT.

This rearrangement joins TRBV28 to TRBJ1-2; TRBD1 matches 12 bases. The junction had 4 bases not matched to a gene; V was cut back by 4 bases and J by 7 bases. The germline V gene encodes CDR1 MDHEN and CDR2 SYDVKM. This CDR3 is 14 amino acids long. In DNA, the CDR3 is TGTGCCAGCAGTTCGGGACAGGGGGCGCGTGGCTACACCTTC. Protein product: CASSSGQGARGYTF.

The chain has TRBV27 and TRBJ2-7; TRBD1 matches at 8 bases. J gave up 5 bases and V 3 bases, and 6 bases lay outside the gene matches. Germline values: CDR1 MNHEY, CDR2 SMNVEV (reference sequence). The CDR3 has 14 residues. The CDR3 loop reads CASSLSGTGDEQYF. Written as DNA, the CDR3 is TGTGCCAGCAGTTTGTCCGGGACAGGCGACGAGCAGTACTTC.

The V gene is TRBV19, the J gene TRBJ1-1; 7 bases align to TRBD1. Per the germline V gene, CDR1 is LNHDA and CDR2 is SQIVND (reference sequence). Trimming at V came to 5 bases and at J to 3 bases, leaving 3 bases not matched to a gene. The CDR3 is 13 amino acids. Written as DNA, the CDR3 is TGTGCCAGTAGTCTTACAGGGGACACTGAAGCTTTCTTT. Translating gives CASSLTGDTEAFF.